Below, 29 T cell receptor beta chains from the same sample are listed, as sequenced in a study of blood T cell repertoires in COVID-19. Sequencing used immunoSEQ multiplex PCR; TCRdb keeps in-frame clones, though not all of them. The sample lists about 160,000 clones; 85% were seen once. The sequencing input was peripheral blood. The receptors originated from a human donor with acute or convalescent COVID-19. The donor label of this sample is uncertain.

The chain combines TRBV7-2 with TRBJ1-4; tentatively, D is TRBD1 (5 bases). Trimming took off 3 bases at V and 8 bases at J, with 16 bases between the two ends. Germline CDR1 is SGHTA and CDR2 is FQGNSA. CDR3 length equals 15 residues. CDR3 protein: CASSFAGGGGEKLFF. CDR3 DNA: TGTGCCAGCAGCTTCGCGGGGGGAGGAGGGGAAAAACTGTTTTTT.

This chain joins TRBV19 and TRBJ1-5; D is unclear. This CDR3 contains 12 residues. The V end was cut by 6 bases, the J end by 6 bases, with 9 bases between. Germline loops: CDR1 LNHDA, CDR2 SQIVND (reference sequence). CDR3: CASRRGSQPQHF. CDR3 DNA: TGTGCCAGTAGACGGGGAAGTCAGCCCCAGCATTTT.

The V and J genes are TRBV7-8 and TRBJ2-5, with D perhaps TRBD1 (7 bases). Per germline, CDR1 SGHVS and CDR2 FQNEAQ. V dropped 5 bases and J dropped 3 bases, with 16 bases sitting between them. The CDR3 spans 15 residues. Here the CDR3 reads CASSRGGDREETQYF. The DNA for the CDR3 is TGTGCCAGCAGCCGAGGAGGGGACAGAGAAGAGACCCAGTACTTC.

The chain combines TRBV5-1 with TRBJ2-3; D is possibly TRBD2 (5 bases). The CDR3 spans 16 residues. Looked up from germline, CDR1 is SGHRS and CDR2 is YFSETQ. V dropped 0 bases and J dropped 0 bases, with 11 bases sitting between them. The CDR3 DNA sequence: TGCGCCAGCAGCTTGGATCCTAGCTATAGCACAGATACGCAGTATTTT. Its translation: CASSLDPSYSTDTQYF. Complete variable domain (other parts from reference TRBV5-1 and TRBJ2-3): KAGVTQTPRYLIKTRGQQVTLSCSPISGHRSVSWYQQTPGQGLQFLFEYFSETQRNKGNFPGRFSGRQFSNSRSEMNVSTLELGDSALYLCASSLDPSYSTDTQYFGPGTRLTVL.

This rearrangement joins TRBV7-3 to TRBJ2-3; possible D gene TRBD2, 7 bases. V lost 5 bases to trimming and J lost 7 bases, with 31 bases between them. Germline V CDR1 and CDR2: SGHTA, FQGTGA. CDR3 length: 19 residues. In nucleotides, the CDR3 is TGTGCCAGCAGCCTTGGGACATATTTGGGCGGGGGACTCACGAATACGCAGTATTTT. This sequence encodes CASSLGTYLGGGLTNTQYF.

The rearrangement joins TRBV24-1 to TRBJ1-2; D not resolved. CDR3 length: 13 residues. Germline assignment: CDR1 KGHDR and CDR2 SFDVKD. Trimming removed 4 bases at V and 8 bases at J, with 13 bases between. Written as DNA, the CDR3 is TGTGCCACCAGTGAGTACCGATACGGGGGCTACACCTTC. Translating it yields CATSEYRYGGYTF.

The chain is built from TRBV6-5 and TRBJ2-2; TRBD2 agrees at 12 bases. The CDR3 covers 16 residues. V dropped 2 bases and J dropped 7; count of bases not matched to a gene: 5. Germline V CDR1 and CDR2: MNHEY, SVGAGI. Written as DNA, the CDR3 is TGTGCCAGCAGTTACGCTAGCGGGGGGGCTCGCGGGGAGCTGTTTTTT. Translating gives CASSYASGGARGELFF.

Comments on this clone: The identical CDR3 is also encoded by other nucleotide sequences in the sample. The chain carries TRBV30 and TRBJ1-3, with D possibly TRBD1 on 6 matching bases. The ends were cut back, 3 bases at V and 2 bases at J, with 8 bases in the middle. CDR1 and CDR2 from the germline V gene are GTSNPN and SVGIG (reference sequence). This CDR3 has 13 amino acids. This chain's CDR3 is CAWRSGAGNTIYF. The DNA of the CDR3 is TGTGCCTGGAGATCAGGGGCTGGAAACACCATATATTTT.

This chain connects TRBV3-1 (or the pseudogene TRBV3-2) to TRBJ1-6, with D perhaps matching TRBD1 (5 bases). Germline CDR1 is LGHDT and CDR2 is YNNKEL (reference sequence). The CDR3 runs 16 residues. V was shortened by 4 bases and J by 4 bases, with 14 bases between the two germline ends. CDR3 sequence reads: CASSRGGELYNSPLHF. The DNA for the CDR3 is TGTGCCAGCAGCCGAGGAGGGGAATTATATAATTCACCCCTCCACTTT.

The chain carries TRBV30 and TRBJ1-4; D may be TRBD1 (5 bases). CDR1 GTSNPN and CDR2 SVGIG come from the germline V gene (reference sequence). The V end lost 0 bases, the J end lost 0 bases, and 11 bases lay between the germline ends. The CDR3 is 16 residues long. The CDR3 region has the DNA TGTGCCTGGAGTGTGAAGGACACCTCAACTAATGAAAAACTGTTTTTT. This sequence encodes CAWSVKDTSTNEKLFF.

The CDR3: CASSLLGHAEAFF. The CDR3 nucleotides read TGTGCCAGCAGTTTACTGGGACACGCTGAAGCTTTCTTT. The chain combines TRBV12-3 or TRBV12-4 with TRBJ1-1; the D gene is possibly TRBD1 (6 bases). The CDR3 is 13 residues long. The V gene lost 2 bases and the J gene lost 6 bases, with 10 bases spanning the gap.

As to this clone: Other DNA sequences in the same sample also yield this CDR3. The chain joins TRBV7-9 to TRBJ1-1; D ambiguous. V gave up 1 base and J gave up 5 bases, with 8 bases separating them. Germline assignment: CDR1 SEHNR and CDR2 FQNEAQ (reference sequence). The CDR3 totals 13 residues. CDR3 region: CASSLGGRTEAFF. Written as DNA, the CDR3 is TGTGCCAGCAGCTTAGGAGGGCGGACTGAAGCTTTCTTT.

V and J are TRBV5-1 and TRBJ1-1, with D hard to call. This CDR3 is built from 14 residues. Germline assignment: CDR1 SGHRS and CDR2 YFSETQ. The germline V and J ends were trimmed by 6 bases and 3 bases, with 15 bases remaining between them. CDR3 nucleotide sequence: TGCGCCAGCACCGACGGGAGAGGTTACACTGAAGCTTTCTTT. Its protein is CASTDGRGYTEAFF.

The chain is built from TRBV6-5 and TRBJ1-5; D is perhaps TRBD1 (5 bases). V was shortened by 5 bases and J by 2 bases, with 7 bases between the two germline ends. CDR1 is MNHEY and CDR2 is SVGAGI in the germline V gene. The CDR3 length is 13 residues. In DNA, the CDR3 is TGTGCCAGCAGTCTGACAGGCAATCAGCCCCAGCATTTT. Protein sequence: CASSLTGNQPQHF.

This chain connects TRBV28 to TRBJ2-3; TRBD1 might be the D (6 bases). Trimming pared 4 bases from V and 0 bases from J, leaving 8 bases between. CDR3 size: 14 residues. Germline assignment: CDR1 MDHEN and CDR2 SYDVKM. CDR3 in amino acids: CASSSGVSTDTQYF. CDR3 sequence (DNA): TGTGCCAGCAGTTCAGGGGTTAGCACAGATACGCAGTATTTT.

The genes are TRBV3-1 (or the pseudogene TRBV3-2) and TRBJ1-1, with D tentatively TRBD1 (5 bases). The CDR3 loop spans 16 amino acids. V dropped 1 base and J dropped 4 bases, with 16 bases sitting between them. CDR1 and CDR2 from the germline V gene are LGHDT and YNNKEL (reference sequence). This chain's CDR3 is CASSQGSTRDSTEAFF. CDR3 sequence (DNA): TGTGCCAGCAGCCAAGGCTCGACCAGGGACTCCACTGAAGCTTTCTTT.

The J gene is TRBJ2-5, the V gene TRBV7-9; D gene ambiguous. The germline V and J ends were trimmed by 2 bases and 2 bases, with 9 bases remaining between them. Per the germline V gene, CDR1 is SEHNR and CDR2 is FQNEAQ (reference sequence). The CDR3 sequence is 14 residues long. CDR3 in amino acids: CASSLTEIQETQYF. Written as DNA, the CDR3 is TGTGCCAGCAGCTTAACAGAAATTCAAGAGACCCAGTACTTC.

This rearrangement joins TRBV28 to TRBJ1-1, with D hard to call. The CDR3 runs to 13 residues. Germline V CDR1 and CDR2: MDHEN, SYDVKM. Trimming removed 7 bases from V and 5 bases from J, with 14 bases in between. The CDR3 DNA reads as TGTGCCAGCACCGGATTAGGGAGGACTGAAGCTTTCTTT. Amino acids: CASTGLGRTEAFF. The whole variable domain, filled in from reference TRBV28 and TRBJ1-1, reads DVKVTQSSRYLVKRTGEKVFLECVQDMDHENMFWYRQDPGLGLRLIYFSYDVKMKEKGDIPEGYSVSREKKERFSLILESASTNQTSMYLCASTGLGRTEAFFGQGTRLTVV.

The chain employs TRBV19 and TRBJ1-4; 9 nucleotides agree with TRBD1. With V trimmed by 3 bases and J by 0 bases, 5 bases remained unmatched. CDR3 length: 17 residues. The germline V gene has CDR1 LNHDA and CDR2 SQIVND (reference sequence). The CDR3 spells CASSMGQGTATNEKLFF. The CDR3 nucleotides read TGTGCCAGTAGTATGGGACAGGGTACGGCAACTAATGAAAAACTGTTTTTT.

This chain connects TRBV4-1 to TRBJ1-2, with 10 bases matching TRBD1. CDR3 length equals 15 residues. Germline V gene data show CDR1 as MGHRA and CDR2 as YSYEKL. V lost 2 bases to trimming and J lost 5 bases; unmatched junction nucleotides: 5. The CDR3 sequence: CASSQRGTGEYGYTF. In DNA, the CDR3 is TGCGCCAGCAGCCAACGAGGGACAGGGGAGTATGGCTACACCTTC.

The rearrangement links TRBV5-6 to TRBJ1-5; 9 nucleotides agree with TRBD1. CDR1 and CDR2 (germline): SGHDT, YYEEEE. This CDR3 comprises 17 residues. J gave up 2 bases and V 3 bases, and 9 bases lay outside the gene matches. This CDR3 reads CASSSVGDREGNQPQHF. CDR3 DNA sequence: TGTGCCAGCAGCTCCGTGGGGGACAGGGAGGGCAATCAGCCCCAGCATTTT.

CDR3 amino acids: CASSRHHRATNEKLFF. CDR3 sequence (DNA): TGTGCCAGCAGTCGGCACCACAGGGCAACTAATGAAAAACTGTTTTTT. The chain is built from TRBV27 and TRBJ1-4; the D gene is possibly TRBD1 (6 bases). This CDR3 region has 16 residues. Germline V CDR1 and CDR2: MNHEY, SMNVEV (reference sequence). V lost 5 bases to trimming and J lost 0 bases, with 13 bases between them.

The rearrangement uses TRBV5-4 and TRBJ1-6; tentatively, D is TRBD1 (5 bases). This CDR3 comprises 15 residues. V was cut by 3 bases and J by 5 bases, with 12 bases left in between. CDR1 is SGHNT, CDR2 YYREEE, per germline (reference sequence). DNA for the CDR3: TGTGCCAGCAGCTCAAAGTACAGGAATAATTCACCCCTCCACTTT. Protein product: CASSSKYRNNSPLHF.

CDR3 DNA: TGTGCCAGCAGCTTGGCGGGGTTGAACACTGAAGCTTTCTTT. Translated, it gives CASSLAGLNTEAFF. This chain connects TRBV7-9 to TRBJ1-1; D is unresolved. V was trimmed by 3 bases and J by 0 bases, leaving 8 bases between them. The germline gives CDR1 SEHNR, CDR2 FQNEAQ (reference sequence). The CDR3 has 14 amino acids.

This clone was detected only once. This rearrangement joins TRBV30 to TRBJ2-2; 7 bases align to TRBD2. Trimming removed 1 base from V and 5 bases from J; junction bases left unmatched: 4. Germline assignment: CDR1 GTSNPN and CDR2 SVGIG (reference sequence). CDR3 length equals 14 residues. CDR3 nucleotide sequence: TGTGCCTGGAGTGAGGGACTACAGACCGGGGAGCTGTTTTTT. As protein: CAWSEGLQTGELFF.

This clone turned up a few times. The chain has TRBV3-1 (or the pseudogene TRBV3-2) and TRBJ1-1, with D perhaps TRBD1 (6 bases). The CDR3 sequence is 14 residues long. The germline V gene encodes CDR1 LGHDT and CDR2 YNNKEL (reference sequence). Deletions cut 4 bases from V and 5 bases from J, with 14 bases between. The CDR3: CASSLVQGGTEAFF. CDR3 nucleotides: TGTGCCAGCAGCCTGGTACAGGGAGGGACTGAAGCTTTCTTT.

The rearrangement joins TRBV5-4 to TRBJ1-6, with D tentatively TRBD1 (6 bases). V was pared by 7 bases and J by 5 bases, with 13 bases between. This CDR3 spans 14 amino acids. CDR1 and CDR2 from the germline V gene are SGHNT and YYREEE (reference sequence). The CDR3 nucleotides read TGTGCCAGCCAAGGACAGCCCAATAATTCACCCCTCCACTTT. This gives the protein CASQGQPNNSPLHF.

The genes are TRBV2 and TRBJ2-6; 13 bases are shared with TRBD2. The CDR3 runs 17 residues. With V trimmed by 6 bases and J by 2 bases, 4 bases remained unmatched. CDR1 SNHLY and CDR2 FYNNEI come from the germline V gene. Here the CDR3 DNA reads TGTGCCAGCAGGTCCGGGACTAGCGGGGCTGGGGCCAACGTCCTGACTTTC. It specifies CASRSGTSGAGANVLTF.

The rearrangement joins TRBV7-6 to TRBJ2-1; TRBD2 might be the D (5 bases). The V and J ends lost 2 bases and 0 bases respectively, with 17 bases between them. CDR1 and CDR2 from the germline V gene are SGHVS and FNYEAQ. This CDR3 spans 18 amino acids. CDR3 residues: CASSLIFLTGSSYNEQFF. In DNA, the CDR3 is TGTGCCAGCAGCTTAATATTTTTGACGGGGAGCTCCTACAATGAGCAGTTCTTC.